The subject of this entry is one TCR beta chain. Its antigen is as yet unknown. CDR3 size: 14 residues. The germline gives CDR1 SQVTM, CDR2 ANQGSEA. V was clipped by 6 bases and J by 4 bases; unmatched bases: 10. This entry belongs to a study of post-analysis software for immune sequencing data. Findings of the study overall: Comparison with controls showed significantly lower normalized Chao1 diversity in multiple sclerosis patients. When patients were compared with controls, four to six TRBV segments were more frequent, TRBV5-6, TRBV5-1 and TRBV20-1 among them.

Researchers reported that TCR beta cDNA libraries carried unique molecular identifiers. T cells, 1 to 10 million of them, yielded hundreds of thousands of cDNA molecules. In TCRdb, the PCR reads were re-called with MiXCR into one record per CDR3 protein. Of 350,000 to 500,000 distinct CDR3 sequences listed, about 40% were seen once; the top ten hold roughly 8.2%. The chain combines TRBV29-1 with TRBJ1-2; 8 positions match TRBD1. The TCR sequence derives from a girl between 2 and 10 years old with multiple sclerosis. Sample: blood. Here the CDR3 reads CSVPTGELSYGYTF. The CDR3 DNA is TGCAGCGTACCGACAGGGGAATTAAGCTATGGCTACACCTTC.